Following are 19 T cell receptor beta chains from one sample sequenced in a study of T cells after yellow fever vaccination. Via MiXCR, TCRdb re-called the 5' RACE reads, giving one row per CDR3 protein. The table has 310,000 or so distinct CDR3 sequences, roughly 6.8% seen once; the top ten hold about a sixth. The sample consisted of PBMCs, taken about 49 days after the first yellow fever vaccination. Receptors were obtained from a man aged 18 to 35 who received the YFV17D yellow fever vaccine.

This clonotype has just a few counts. V and J are TRBV20-1 and TRBJ1-1; D may be TRBD1 (6 bases). Germline V gene sequence: CDR1 DFQATT, CDR2 SNEGSKA (reference sequence). The V end lost 3 bases, the J end lost 2 bases, and 13 bases lay between the germline ends. The CDR3 is made up of 14 amino acids. The CDR3 nucleotides read TGCAGTGCTAGCGCCGGGACAAGAAACACTGAAGCTTTCTTT. Protein sequence: CSASAGTRNTEAFF.

This clonotype has ten or more counts. The V call is TRBV4-1, the J call TRBJ1-1, with 8 bases identical to TRBD1. The CDR3 totals 15 residues. J gave up 5 bases and V 2 bases, and 7 bases lay outside the gene matches. In germline, CDR1 is MGHRA, CDR2 YSYEKL. The CDR3 nucleotides read TGCGCCAGCAGCCAACAGGGGGCAGGGTCGACTGAAGCTTTCTTT. Translation gives CASSQQGAGSTEAFF.

This clonotype has more than one count but fewer than ten. This chain uses TRBV29-1 with TRBJ1-2, with 7 nucleotides matching TRBD1. The germline CDR1 and CDR2 sequences are SQVTM and ANQGSEA. The CDR3 spans 12 residues. V lost 7 bases to trimming and J lost 8 bases; unmatched junction nucleotides: 10. CDR3 DNA: TGCAGCGGCACAGGGGCCTCAAGGGGCTACACCTTC. It codes for CSGTGASRGYTF.

This clonotype was counted ten times or more. The V call is TRBV4-1, the J call TRBJ1-2, with 8 bases lining up with TRBD1. V lost 0 bases, J lost 8 bases, and 8 bases stayed unmatched. This CDR3 comprises 15 residues. Per germline, CDR1 MGHRA and CDR2 YSYEKL. The CDR3, as DNA: TGCGCCAGCAGCCAAGATCCGGTCAGGGGGCTCGGCTACACCTTC. Protein product: CASSQDPVRGLGYTF.

In its sample, this clonotype was seen many times. This chain links TRBV25-1 with TRBJ2-3; TRBD2 matches at 14 bases. Looked up from germline, CDR1 is MGHDK and CDR2 is SYGVNS. With 5 bases clipped from V and 6 bases from J, the junction kept 7 bases outside the gene matches. The CDR3 is made up of 16 amino acids. The CDR3 bases are TGTGCCAGCAGTTCACTAAGGACTAGCGGGGGGGATACGCAGTATTTT. Translated: CASSSLRTSGGDTQYF.

This clonotype appeared a few times. The rearrangement joins TRBV6-1 to TRBJ1-1; possible D gene TRBD1, 5 bases. CDR1 is MNHNS, CDR2 SASEGT, per germline. The V end was cut by 7 bases, the J end by 6 bases, with 18 bases between. The CDR3 is 14 residues long. Here the CDR3 DNA reads TGTGCCAGCAAAATCCACCCAGGGTTCCCTGAAGCTTTCTTT. The encoded protein is CASKIHPGFPEAFF.

This clonotype occurred a few times. V usage is TRBV7-2 and J usage is TRBJ2-5; 8 positions agree with TRBD2. The germline V gene has CDR1 SGHTA and CDR2 FQGNSA. V shed 1 base and J 8 bases; nucleotides not matched to a gene: 6. CDR3 length: 14 residues. In DNA form, the CDR3 reads TGTGCCAGCAGCTTAGAGACGGGGGGGGAAACCCAGTACTTC. Its protein product is CASSLETGGETQYF.

The chain uses TRBV18 and TRBJ1-2; D gene uncertain. Germline CDR1 KGHSH, CDR2 LQKENI. CDR3 length: 14 residues. The V end lost 3 bases, the J end lost 4 bases, and 12 bases lay between the germline ends. In DNA form, the CDR3 reads TGTGCCAGCTCACCGGATCAGGTTCCCTATGGCTACACCTTC. It codes for CASSPDQVPYGYTF.

This clonotype was seen at least ten times. V usage is TRBV5-1 and J usage is TRBJ2-3; 15 bases fit TRBD2. This CDR3 contains 16 residues. Trimming at V came to 5 bases and at J to 5 bases, leaving 6 bases not matched to a gene. Germline CDR1 is SGHRS and CDR2 is YFSETQ. The DNA of the CDR3 is TGCGCCAGCAGAATTGGGACTAGCGGGGGGCTAGATACGCAGTATTTT. Amino acids: CASRIGTSGGLDTQYF.

The chain carries TRBV25-1 and TRBJ2-7; 7 bases line up with TRBD1. V was clipped by 4 bases and J by 3 bases; unmatched bases: 6. The CDR3 is 14 amino acids. Germline CDR1 reads MGHDK; CDR2 reads SYGVNS. Here the CDR3 DNA reads TGTGCCAGCAGTGGAGACAGGGCCTACTACGAGCAGTACGTC. Its protein product is CASSGDRAYYEQYV.

The chain combines TRBV5-6 with TRBJ2-1; 8 nucleotides match TRBD2. Per germline, CDR1 SGHDT and CDR2 YYEEEE. This CDR3 has 15 amino acids. J gave up 7 bases and V 0 bases, and 6 bases lay outside the gene matches. Here the CDR3 DNA reads TGTGCCAGCAGCTTGGTCGTTCGGGGGGGAAATGAGCAGTTCTTC. Residues: CASSLVVRGGNEQFF.

Only a few counts were recorded for this clonotype. This rearrangement joins TRBV29-1 to TRBJ2-7; D may be TRBD2 (5 bases). V was cut by 7 bases and J by 4 bases, with 14 bases left in between. Germline-derived CDR1 and CDR2 are SQVTM and ANQGSEA. The CDR3 length is 12 residues. CDR3 loop: CSAADGGYEQYF. The DNA for the CDR3 is TGCAGCGCCGCGGACGGAGGATACGAGCAGTACTTC.

V usage is TRBV6-4 and J usage is TRBJ2-2; TRBD2 is a possible D gene (6 bases). Germline V gene sequence: CDR1 MRHNA, CDR2 SNTAGT. CDR3 length: 16 residues. The V and J ends lost 6 bases and 2 bases respectively, with 16 bases between them. CDR3 DNA: TGTGCCAGCAGCCGAGAGCCTAGCGTCAACACCGGGGAGCTGTTTTTT. Translating gives CASSREPSVNTGELFF.

Many counts were recorded for this clonotype. V gene TRBV12-3 or TRBV12-4 combines with J gene TRBJ2-2; D ambiguous. The CDR3 loop spans 14 amino acids. Between the trimmed V and J ends, which lost 2 bases and 4 bases, there was a span of 8 bases. CDR3 sequence: CASSLRLPTGELFF. The CDR3, as DNA: TGTGCCAGCAGTTTACGCCTCCCCACCGGGGAGCTGTTTTTT.

V usage is TRBV20-1 and J usage is TRBJ2-3; 8 nucleotides agree with TRBD2. J was trimmed by 6 bases and V by 4 bases; bases with no gene match: 15. The CDR3 has 16 amino acids. Germline CDR1 reads DFQATT; CDR2 reads SNEGSKA (reference sequence). CDR3 bases: TGCAGTGCTACTAGGCCCGGGACGGGGGGGGCTGATACGCAGTATTTT. Its protein product is CSATRPGTGGADTQYF.

This clonotype was counted between two and nine times. V usage is TRBV28 and J usage is TRBJ2-5, with D hard to call. From germline, CDR1 is MDHEN and CDR2 SYDVKM. The CDR3 is made up of 13 amino acids. With 11 bases removed from V and 2 bases from J, the gap between germline ends came to 15 bases. The CDR3 bases are TGTGCCCCCGACCCCTCCCCACAAGAGACCCAGTACTTC. Its protein product is CAPDPSPQETQYF.

This clonotype appeared many times. The genes are TRBV12-3 or TRBV12-4 and TRBJ2-2; a weak D match, TRBD2 (5 bases). CDR3 length: 14 residues. Trimming removed 5 bases from V and 4 bases from J, with 11 bases in between. The CDR3 sequence: CASSEGMSTGELFF. The CDR3 DNA reads TGTGCCAGCAGTGAGGGAATGAGCACCGGGGAGCTGTTTTTT.

The rearrangement uses TRBV18 and TRBJ1-1; TRBD1 is a possible D gene (6 bases). Germline V gene data show CDR1 as KGHSH and CDR2 as LQKENI. CDR3 size: 19 residues. V dropped 6 bases and J dropped 2 bases, with 28 bases sitting between them. The CDR3 DNA sequence: TGTGCCAGCTCCCGCCCTTTGGGGGCGTCGGGGCGGCCCAACACTGAAGCTTTCTTT. Translation: CASSRPLGASGRPNTEAFF.

This clonotype appeared a few times. This sequence joins TRBV5-1 and TRBJ2-4, with 8 positions matching TRBD2. Germline lookup yields CDR1 SGHRS and CDR2 YFSETQ. The CDR3 runs to 15 residues. Losses at the gene ends were 0 bases for V and 5 bases for J; bases not matched to a gene: 4. CDR3 DNA sequence: TGCGCCAGCAGCTTGGTTGCGGGGGGAGAAAACATTCAGTACTTC. Translated, it gives CASSLVAGGENIQYF.